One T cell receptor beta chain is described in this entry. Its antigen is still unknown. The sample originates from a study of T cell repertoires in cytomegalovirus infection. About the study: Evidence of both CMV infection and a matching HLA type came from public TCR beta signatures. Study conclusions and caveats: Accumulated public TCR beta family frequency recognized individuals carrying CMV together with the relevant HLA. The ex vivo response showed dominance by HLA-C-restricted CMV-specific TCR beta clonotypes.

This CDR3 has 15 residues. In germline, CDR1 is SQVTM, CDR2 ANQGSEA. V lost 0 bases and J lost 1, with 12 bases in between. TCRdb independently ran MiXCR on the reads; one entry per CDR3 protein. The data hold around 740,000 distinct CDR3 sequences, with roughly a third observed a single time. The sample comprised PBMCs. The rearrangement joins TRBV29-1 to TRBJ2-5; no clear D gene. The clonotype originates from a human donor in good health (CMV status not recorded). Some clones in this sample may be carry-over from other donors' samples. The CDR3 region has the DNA TGCAGCGTTGAAGACGGGCATCGGATCCAAGAGACCCAGTACTTC. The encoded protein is CSVEDGHRIQETQYF.